This T cell receptor beta chain was identified in a study of breast tumors, draining lymph nodes, adjacent tissues. This CDR3 is built from 15 residues. CDR1 is MDHEN and CDR2 is SYDVKM in the germline V gene. Trimming pared 6 bases from V and 2 bases from J, leaving 14 bases between. Axillary draining lymph nodes of breast cancer patients supplied the node samples. From the multiplex PCR reads, TCRdb called clonotypes with MiXCR, one entry per CDR3 protein. Of fewer than 150,000 distinct CDR3 sequences detected, 21% appear once; the ten largest clones hold 2% to 2.5%. The chain uses TRBV28 and TRBJ2-1; D gene ambiguous. The sample consisted of axillary lymph node tissue. The source of this sequence is a female donor with breast cancer. Some clones in this sample may be carry-over from other donors' samples. Written as DNA, the CDR3 is TGTGCCAGCAGCCCCGACCGATCCACCTACAATGAGCAGTTCTTC. Translation: CASSPDRSTYNEQFF.